This TCR beta chain came from a study of cytomegalovirus exposure and HLA in healthy donors. Study-wide context: Earlier findings included about 120 million unique TCR beta sequences obtained from 150 million to 200 million T cells. There were a few hundred genotyped donors. Of these, 81% fell in the genetic ancestry cluster associated with self-reported Caucasian donors.

PCR used 60 Vbeta primers and 13 Jbeta primers. How the authors handled the data: There were 80 million or so unique TCR beta chains by a later count, and about 12 million of them were shared. Repertoires were generated with immunoSEQ multiplex PCR, while TCRdb's copy carries only in-frame clones and drops some. That table is the source of V, J and clone size, and D and trimming were worked out from the DNA. Here the sample spans 93,000 or so clones, under 85% being singletons. Trimming removed 4 bases at V and 4 bases at J, with 17 bases between. The CDR3 is 15 amino acids. Germline CDR1 MGHRA, CDR2 YSYEKL. This clone was detected only a few times. Its specificity is not known. Study-wide results and limits: Apart from CMV serostatus, no immune exposure information was available.

The sample comprised PBMCs. V is TRBV4-1 and J is TRBJ2-7, with D possibly being TRBD2 (5 bases). The receptor was derived from a man over 45 in good health and CMV-seropositive. CDR3 nucleotide sequence: TGCGCCAGCAGCCGCCAGCTAGCAGATTCTTACGAGCAGTACTTC. Amino acids: CASSRQLADSYEQYF.